This entry lists 20 T cell receptor beta chains sequenced from one sample in a study of shared clonotypes between healthy human individuals. TCRdb's copy holds only in-frame clones and misses some; the assay was immunoSEQ multiplex PCR. The table includes about 2 million clones, around 96% detected once. Naive CD8 cells lacked CD45RO and underwent positive selection for CCR7, leaving out terminally differentiated effector memory CD45RA+ cells. Source material: naive CD8+ T cells sorted from blood. The receptors shown here come from a man aged 18 to 30 in good health.

The chain links TRBV11-2 to TRBJ2-3; TRBD1 matches 10 bases. This CDR3 is built from 15 residues. Germline V gene data show CDR1 as SGHAT and CDR2 as FQNNGV. After removal of 3 bases from V and 3 bases from J, the junction contained 3 bases not matched to a gene. This chain's CDR3 is CASSLTGGRTDTQYF. DNA of the CDR3: TGTGCCAGCAGCTTGACAGGGGGCCGGACAGATACGCAGTATTTT.

V and J are TRBV12-1 and TRBJ1-1; the table's D call TRBD1 went unverified against the DNA. TRBV12-1 represents a pseudogene. This CDR3 has 18 amino acids. The CDR3 DNA reads TGTGCCAGCAGCCCCCAGACAGGGACCTTTGCCATGAACACTGAAGCTTTCTTT. As protein: CASSPQTGTFAMNTEAFF.

This chain joins TRBV10-2 and TRBJ2-1, with D possibly being TRBD2 (5 bases). V shed 2 bases and J shed 3 bases, with 14 bases lying between them. This CDR3 region has 16 residues. The V gene's germline CDR1 is WSHSY and CDR2 SAAADI. The CDR3 loop is CASSEALEEVYNEQFF. The CDR3 bases are TGCGCCAGCAGTGAGGCCCTCGAGGAGGTCTACAATGAGCAGTTCTTC.

This chain joins TRBV10-3 and TRBJ2-7, with TRBD1 as a possible D gene (6 bases). Trimming cost V 2 bases and J 0 bases, with 20 bases left between them. This CDR3 is built from 18 residues. Per germline, CDR1 ENHRY and CDR2 SYGVKD. CDR3 DNA: TGTGCCATCAGTGAGACGGAAGACAGGTCTACAAGCTCCTACGAGCAGTACTTC. Its protein is CAISETEDRSTSSYEQYF.

The chain links TRBV7-9 to TRBJ1-1; the D is unclear. Germline CDR1 is SEHNR and CDR2 is FQNEAQ (reference sequence). CDR3 length equals 12 residues. Between the trimmed V and J ends, which lost 5 bases and 4 bases, there was a span of 8 bases. CDR3 nucleotide sequence: TGTGCCAGCAGCCCCGGTCCCACTGAAGCTTTCTTT. Amino acids: CASSPGPTEAFF.

The CDR3 here is CASRTPDRGLSYEQYF. The CDR3 DNA follows: TGTGCCAGCAGGACACCCGACAGGGGACTCTCCTACGAGCAGTACTTC. V gene TRBV28 combines with J gene TRBJ2-7, with 8 nucleotides matching TRBD1. Germline trimming cut 6 bases from V and 0 bases from J; bases unmatched to any gene: 10. CDR1 and CDR2 (germline): MDHEN, SYDVKM. This CDR3 is 16 amino acids long.

This chain connects TRBV6-6 to TRBJ2-1; no clear D gene. Trimming took 4 bases from V and 5 from J, leaving 12 bases between them. Germline V gene lookup returns CDR1 MNHNY and CDR2 SVGAGI (reference sequence). The CDR3 has 14 residues. CDR3 DNA sequence: TGTGCCAGCAGTTGGTCATGGAGCAACAATGAGCAGTTCTTC. It specifies CASSWSWSNNEQFF.

The J gene is TRBJ1-2, the V gene TRBV13; TRBD1 might be the D (6 bases). Germline CDR1 PRHDT, CDR2 FYEKMQ (reference sequence). The V gene lost 5 bases and the J gene lost 8 bases, with 12 bases spanning the gap. The CDR3 has 12 amino acids. CDR3 nucleotide sequence: TGTGCCAGCAGCGATACAGGGATCGGCTACACCTTC. Its protein is CASSDTGIGYTF.

CDR3 region: CASSPFLISYNSPLHF. CDR3 bases: TGTGCCAGCAGCCCCTTTCTTATCTCCTATAATTCACCCCTCCACTTT. V usage is TRBV27 and J usage is TRBJ1-6, with D unclear. The length of the CDR3 is 16 residues. Germline CDR1 is MNHEY and CDR2 is SMNVEV (reference sequence). V lost 6 bases and J lost 0, with 12 bases in between.

Points on this clone: The same CDR3 can be traced to other DNA sequences in this sample. J is TRBJ2-5 and V is TRBV9, with unresolved D. The CDR3 extends over 13 amino acids. Germline V CDR1 and CDR2: SGDLS, YYNGEE. Trimming stripped 0 bases from V and 1 base from J, with 4 bases between. CDR3 loop: CASSVGAQETQYF. The CDR3 bases are TGTGCCAGCAGCGTAGGGGCCCAAGAGACCCAGTACTTC.

Comments on this clone: Other DNA sequences of this sample code for an identical CDR3. V and J are TRBV5-4 and TRBJ1-2; perhaps TRBD1 as D (5 bases). The V end lost 0 bases, the J end lost 8 bases, and 5 bases lay between the germline ends. The CDR3 is made up of 11 amino acids. Germline values: CDR1 SGHNT, CDR2 YYREEE (reference sequence). CDR3 sequence: CASSLEGGYTF. Written as DNA, the CDR3 is TGTGCCAGCAGCTTGGAGGGGGGCTACACCTTC.

The chain employs TRBV27 and TRBJ2-1; TRBD2 agrees at 8 bases. The J segment lost 6 bases and the V segment lost 5 bases, leaving 12 bases of the junction unmatched. The germline V gene has CDR1 MNHEY and CDR2 SMNVEV (reference sequence). This CDR3 region has 16 residues. The CDR3 nucleotides read TGTGCCAGCAGTCCGTCAGCGGGGGAGGCTGCCAATGAGCAGTTCTTC. Its translation: CASSPSAGEAANEQFF.

The rearrangement joins TRBV27 to TRBJ2-3; TRBD1 matches 8 bases. Losses at the gene ends were 7 bases for V and 2 bases for J; bases not matched to a gene: 8. The CDR3 sequence is 15 residues long. From germline, CDR1 is MNHEY and CDR2 SMNVEV (reference sequence). CDR3 DNA sequence: TGTGCCAGCACCACAGGGGGGCTTTACACAGATACGCAGTATTTT. Protein product: CASTTGGLYTDTQYF.

A note on this clone: Other nucleotide sequences in the sample specify the same CDR3. This sequence joins TRBV4-1 and TRBJ2-7; 7 nucleotides agree with TRBD2. In germline, CDR1 is MGHRA, CDR2 YSYEKL. V lost 1 base, J lost 2 bases, and 5 bases stayed unmatched. The CDR3 is made up of 15 amino acids. CDR3 sequence (DNA): TGCGCCAGCAGCCAAGTTCTAGCGGAGGCCTACGAGCAGTACTTC. It codes for CASSQVLAEAYEQYF.

V usage is TRBV15 and J usage is TRBJ2-3; D remains unclear. The CDR3 runs 13 residues. Germline lookup yields CDR1 LNHNV and CDR2 YYDKDF (reference sequence). The V end was cut by 1 base, the J end by 2 bases, with 4 bases between. CDR3 loop: CATSRATTDTQYF. The CDR3 nucleotides read TGTGCCACCAGCAGAGCTACCACAGATACGCAGTATTTT. Using reference TRBV15 and TRBJ2-3 for the parts outside the CDR3, the full variable domain is DAMVIQNPRYQVTQFGKPVTLSCSQTLNHNVMYWYQQKSSQAPKLLFHYYDKDFNNEADTPDNFQSRRPNTSFCFLDIRSPGLGDTAMYLCATSRATTDTQYFGPGTRLTVL.

V gene TRBV4-3 combines with J gene TRBJ2-7, with 9 bases fitting TRBD2. Germline V gene lookup returns CDR1 LGHNA and CDR2 YSLEER. The CDR3 runs to 18 residues. Trimming removed 0 bases from V and 1 base from J; junction bases left unmatched: 10. The CDR3, as DNA: TGCGCCAGCAGCCAAGATTACTCCGGGCTAGCGGGATCCTACGAGCAGTACTTC. Protein: CASSQDYSGLAGSYEQYF.

V gene TRBV7-8 combines with J gene TRBJ2-7, with D perhaps matching TRBD1 (5 bases). V gave up 5 bases and J gave up 4 bases, with 18 bases separating them. The CDR3 contains 15 residues. CDR1 and CDR2 from the germline V gene are SGHVS and FQNEAQ. In DNA, the CDR3 is TGTGCCAGCAGCCCCCAGCAGGGCCCCTTGTACGAGCAGTACTTC. Translated: CASSPQQGPLYEQYF.

In regard to this clone: This same CDR3 is encoded by further DNA sequences in the sample. V is TRBV6-5 and J is TRBJ2-2; the match to TRBD2 covers 8 bases. The V and J ends lost 2 bases and 4 bases, in that order; junction bases with no gene match: 6. CDR3 length equals 16 residues. Germline CDR1 reads MNHEY; CDR2 reads SVGAGI. The CDR3 DNA reads as TGTGCCAGCAGTTACGAAACTAGCGGAACCACCGGGGAGCTGTTTTTT. It specifies CASSYETSGTTGELFF.

The rearrangement links TRBV4-3 to TRBJ2-2; D perhaps matches TRBD2 (6 bases). V was shortened by 1 base and J by 3 bases, with 30 bases between the two germline ends. This CDR3 comprises 22 residues. The V gene's germline CDR1 is LGHNA and CDR2 YSLEER. The CDR3 loop reads CASSQALVGTRMTGVDTGELFF. Written as DNA, the CDR3 is TGCGCCAGCAGCCAAGCGTTAGTCGGAACTAGGATGACGGGGGTTGACACCGGGGAGCTGTTTTTT.

The chain couples TRBV27 to TRBJ2-7; TRBD2 matches at 7 bases. CDR3 length equals 16 residues. Germline CDR1 reads MNHEY; CDR2 reads SMNVEV (reference sequence). V gave up 2 bases and J gave up 6 bases; unmatched junction bases: 13. Written as DNA, the CDR3 is TGTGCCAGCAGTTTAGGGCCCGGGACTACATTTAGCGAGCAGTACTTC. Protein: CASSLGPGTTFSEQYF.